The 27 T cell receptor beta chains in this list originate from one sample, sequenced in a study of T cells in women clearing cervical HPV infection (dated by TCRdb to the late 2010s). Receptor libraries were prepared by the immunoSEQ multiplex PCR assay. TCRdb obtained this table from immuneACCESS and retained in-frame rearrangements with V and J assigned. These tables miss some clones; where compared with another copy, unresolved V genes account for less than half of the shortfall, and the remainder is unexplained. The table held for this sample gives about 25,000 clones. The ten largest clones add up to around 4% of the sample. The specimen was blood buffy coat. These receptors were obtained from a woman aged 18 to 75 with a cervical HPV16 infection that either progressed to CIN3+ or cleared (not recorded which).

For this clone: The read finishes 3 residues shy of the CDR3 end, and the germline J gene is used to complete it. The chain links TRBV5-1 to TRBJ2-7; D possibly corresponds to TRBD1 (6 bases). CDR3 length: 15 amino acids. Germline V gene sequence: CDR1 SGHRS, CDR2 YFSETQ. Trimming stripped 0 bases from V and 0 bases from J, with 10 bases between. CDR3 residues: CASSLAGDISYEQYF. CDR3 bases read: TGCGCCAGCAGCTTGGCCGGGGACATCTCCTACGAG.

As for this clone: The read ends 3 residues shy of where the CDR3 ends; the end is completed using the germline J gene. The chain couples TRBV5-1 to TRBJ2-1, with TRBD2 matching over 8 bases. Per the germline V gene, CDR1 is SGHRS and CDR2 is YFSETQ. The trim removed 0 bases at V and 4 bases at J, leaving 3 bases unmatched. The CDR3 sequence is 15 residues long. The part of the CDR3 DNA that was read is TGCGCCAGCAGCTTGGGCGGGGGGTTATACAATGAG. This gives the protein CASSLGGGLYNE. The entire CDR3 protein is CASSLGGGLYNEQFF.

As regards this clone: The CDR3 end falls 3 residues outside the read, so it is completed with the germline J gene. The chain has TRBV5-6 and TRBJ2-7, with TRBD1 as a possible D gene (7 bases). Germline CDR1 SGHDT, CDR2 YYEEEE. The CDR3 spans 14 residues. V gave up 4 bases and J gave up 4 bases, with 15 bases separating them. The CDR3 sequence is CASSLGRGVYEQYF. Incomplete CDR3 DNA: TGTGCCAGCAGCCTCGGCAGGGGGGTATACGAG.

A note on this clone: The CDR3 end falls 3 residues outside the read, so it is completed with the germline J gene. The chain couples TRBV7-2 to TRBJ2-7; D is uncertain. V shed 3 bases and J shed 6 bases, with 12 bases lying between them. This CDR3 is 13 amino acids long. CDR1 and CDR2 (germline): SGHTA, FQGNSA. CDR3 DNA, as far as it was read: TGTGCCAGCAGCTTGCGTGTTCCTGTCGAG. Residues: CASSLRVPVE. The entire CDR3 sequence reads CASSLRVPVEQYF.

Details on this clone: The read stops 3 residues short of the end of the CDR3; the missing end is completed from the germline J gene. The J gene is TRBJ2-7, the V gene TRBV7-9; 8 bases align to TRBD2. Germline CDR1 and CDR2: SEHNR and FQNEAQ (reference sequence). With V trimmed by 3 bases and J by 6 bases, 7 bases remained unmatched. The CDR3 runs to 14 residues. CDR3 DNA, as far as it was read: TGTGCCAGCAGCTTTTCCCGTCGGGGGGGCGAG. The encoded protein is CASSFSRRGGE. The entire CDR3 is CASSFSRRGGEQYF.

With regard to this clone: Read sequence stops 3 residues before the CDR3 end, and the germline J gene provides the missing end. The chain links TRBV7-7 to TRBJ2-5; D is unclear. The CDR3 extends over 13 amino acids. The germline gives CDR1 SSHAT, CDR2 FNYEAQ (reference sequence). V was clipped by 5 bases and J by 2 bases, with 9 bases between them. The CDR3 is CASSQGPQETQYF. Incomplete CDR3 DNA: TGTGCCAGCAGCCAAGGGCCTCAAGAGACC.

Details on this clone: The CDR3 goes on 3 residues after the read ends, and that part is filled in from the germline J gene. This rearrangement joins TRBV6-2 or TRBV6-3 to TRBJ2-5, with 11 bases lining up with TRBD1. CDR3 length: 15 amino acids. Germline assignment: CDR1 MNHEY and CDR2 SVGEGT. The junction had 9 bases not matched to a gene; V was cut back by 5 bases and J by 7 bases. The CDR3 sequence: CASSPDRGLRGTQYF. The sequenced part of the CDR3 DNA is TGTGCCAGCAGTCCGGACAGGGGGCTGAGGGGGACC.

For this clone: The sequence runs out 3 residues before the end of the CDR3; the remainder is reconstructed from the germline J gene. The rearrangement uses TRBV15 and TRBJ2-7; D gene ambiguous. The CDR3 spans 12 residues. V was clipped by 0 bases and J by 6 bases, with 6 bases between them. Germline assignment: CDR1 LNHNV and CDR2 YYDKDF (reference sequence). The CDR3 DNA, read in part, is TGTGCCACCAGCAGAGAATACTCCGAG. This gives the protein CATSREYSE. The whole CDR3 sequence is CATSREYSEQYF.

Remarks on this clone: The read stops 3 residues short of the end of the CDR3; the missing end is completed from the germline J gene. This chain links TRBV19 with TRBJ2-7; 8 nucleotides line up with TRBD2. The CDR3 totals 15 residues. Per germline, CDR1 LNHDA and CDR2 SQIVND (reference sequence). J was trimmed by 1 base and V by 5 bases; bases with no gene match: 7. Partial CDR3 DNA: TGTGCCAGTAGTTTCCCCGGGGGGGCATCCTACGAG. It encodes CASSFPGGASYE. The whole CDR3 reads CASSFPGGASYEQYF.

Partial CDR3 DNA: TGTGCCAGCAGCTCCGTAGCGGGCGGCACAGATACG. Amino acids: CASSSVAGGTDT. The whole CDR3 sequence is CASSSVAGGTDTQYF. V usage is TRBV7-6 and J usage is TRBJ2-3, with 7 positions matching TRBD2. The read terminates 3 residues ahead of where the CDR3 ends, so the germline J gene completes it. Germline CDR1 reads SGHVS; CDR2 reads FNYEAQ. The V and J ends lost 4 bases and 1 base, in that order; junction bases with no gene match: 5. The CDR3 extends over 15 amino acids.

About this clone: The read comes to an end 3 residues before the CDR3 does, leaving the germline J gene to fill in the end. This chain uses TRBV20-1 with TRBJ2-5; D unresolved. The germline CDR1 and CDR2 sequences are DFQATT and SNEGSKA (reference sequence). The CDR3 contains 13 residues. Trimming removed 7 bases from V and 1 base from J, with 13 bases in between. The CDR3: CSDCRHSQETQYF. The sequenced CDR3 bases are TGCAGTGATTGTCGCCATAGCCAAGAGACC.

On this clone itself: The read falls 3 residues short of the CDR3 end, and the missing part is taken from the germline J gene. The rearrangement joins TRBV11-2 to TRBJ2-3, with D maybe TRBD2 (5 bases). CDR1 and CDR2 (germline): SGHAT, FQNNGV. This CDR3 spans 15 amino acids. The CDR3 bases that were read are TGTGCCAGCAGCTTCAGCCCGGACTCTCAAGAGACG. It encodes CASSFSPDSQET. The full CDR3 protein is CASSFSPDSQETQYF.

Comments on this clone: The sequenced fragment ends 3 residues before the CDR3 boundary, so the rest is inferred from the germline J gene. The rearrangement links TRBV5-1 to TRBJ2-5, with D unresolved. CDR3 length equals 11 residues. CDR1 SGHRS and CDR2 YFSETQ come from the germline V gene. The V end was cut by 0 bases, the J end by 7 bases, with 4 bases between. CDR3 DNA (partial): TGCGCCAGCAGCTTGGAGGGGACC. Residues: CASSLEGT. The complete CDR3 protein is CASSLEGTQYF. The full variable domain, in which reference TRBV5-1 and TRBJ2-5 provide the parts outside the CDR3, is KAGVTQTPRYLIKTRGQQVTLSCSPISGHRSVSWYQQTPGQGLQFLFEYFSETQRNKGNFPGRFSGRQFSNSRSEMNVSTLELGDSALYLCASSLEGTQYFGPGTRLLVL.

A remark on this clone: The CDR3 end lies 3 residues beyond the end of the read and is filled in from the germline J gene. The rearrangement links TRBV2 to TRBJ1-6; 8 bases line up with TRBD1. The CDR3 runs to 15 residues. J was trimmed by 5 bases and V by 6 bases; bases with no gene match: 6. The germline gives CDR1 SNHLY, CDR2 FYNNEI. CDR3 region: CASRGQGLDNSPLHF. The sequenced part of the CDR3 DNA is TGTGCCAGCAGAGGACAGGGACTCGATAATTCACCC.

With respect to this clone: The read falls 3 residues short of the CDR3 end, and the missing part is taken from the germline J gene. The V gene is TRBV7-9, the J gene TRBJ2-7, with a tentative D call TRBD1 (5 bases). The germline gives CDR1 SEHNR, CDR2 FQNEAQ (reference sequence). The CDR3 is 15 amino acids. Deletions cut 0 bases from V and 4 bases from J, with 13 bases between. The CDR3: CASSLATGPWYEQYF. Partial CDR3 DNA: TGTGCCAGCAGCTTAGCTACAGGCCCGTGGTACGAG.

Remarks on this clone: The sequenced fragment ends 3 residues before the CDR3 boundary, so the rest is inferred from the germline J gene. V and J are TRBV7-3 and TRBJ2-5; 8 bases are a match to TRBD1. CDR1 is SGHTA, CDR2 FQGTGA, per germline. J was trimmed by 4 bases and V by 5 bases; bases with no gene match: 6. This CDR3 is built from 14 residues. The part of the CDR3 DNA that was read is TGTGCCAGCAGCCGGACAGGGATGGGAGAGACC. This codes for CASSRTGMGET. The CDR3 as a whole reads CASSRTGMGETQYF.

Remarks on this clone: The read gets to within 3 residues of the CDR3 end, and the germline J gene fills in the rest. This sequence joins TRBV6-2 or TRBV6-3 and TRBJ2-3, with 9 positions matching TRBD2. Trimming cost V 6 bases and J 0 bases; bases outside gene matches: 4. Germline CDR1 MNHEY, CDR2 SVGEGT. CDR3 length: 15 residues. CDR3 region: CASSLTSGSTDTQYF. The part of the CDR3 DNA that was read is TGTGCCAGCAGCCTTACTAGCGGGAGCACAGATACG.

The DNA read from the CDR3 is TGTGCCAGTAGTATCGGATTGGGGGCGAGGGAGACC. Its translation is CASSIGLGARET. The whole CDR3 protein reads CASSIGLGARETQYF. This chain joins TRBV19 and TRBJ2-5; possibly TRBD1 for D (6 bases). The CDR3 extends 3 residues past the end of the read, so its final part is completed from the germline J gene. In germline, CDR1 is LNHDA, CDR2 SQIVND (reference sequence). This CDR3 contains 15 residues. The ends were cut back, 3 bases at V and 5 bases at J, with 16 bases in the middle.

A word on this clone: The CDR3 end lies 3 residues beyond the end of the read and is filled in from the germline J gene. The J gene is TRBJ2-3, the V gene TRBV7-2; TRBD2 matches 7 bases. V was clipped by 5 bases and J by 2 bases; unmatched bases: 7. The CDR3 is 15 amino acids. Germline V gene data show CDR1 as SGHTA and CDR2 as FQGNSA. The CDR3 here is CASSLPGGYTDTQYF. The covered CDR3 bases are TGTGCCAGCAGCCTACCCGGGGGGTACACAGATACG.

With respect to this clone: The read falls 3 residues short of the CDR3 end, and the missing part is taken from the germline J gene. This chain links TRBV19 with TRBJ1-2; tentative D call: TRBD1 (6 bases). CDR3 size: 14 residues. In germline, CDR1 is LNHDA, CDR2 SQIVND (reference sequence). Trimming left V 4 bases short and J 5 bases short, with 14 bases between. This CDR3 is CASSTTGIAYGYTF. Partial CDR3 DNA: TGTGCCAGTAGTACAACAGGGATCGCGTATGGC.

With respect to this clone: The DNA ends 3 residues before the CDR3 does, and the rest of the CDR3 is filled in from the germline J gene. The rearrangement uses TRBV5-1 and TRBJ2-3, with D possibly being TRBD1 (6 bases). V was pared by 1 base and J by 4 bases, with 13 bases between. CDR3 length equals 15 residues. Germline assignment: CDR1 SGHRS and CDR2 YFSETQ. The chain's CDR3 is CASSLSGQRADTQYF. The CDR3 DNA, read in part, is TGCGCCAGCAGCTTGTCGGGACAAAGGGCAGATACG.

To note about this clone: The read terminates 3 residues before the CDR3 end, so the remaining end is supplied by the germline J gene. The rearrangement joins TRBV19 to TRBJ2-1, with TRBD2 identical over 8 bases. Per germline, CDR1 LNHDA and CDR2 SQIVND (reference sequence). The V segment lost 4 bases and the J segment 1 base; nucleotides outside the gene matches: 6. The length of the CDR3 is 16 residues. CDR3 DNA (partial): TGTGCCAGTAGTAAACCGGGACTAGGGTCCTACAATGAG. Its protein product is CASSKPGLGSYNE. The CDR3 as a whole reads CASSKPGLGSYNEQFF. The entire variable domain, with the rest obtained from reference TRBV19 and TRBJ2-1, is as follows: DGGITQSPKYLFRKEGQNVTLSCEQNLNHDAMYWYRQDPGQGLRLIYYSQIVNDFQKGDIAEGYSVSREKKESFPLTVTSAQKNPTAFYLCASSKPGLGSYNEQFFGPGTRLTVL.

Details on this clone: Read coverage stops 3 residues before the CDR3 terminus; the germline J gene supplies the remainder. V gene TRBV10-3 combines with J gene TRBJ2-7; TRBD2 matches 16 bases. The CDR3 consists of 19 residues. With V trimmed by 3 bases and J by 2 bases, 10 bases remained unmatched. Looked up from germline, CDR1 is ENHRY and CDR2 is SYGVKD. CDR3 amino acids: CAISDFGTSGGAAPYEQYF. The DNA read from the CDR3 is TGTGCCATCAGTGACTTCGGGACTAGCGGGGGGGCCGCTCCCTACGAG.

The CDR3 bases that were read are TGTGCCAGCAGCTTAAGGCCGAACACTGAA. Translation: CASSLRPNTE. The complete CDR3 protein is CASSLRPNTEAFF. This chain links TRBV7-2 with TRBJ1-1; no clear D gene. The DNA ends 3 residues before the CDR3 does, and the rest of the CDR3 is filled in from the germline J gene. V was shortened by 2 bases and J by 1 base, with 5 bases between the two germline ends. The CDR3 is 13 amino acids. CDR1 is SGHTA, CDR2 FQGNSA, per germline.

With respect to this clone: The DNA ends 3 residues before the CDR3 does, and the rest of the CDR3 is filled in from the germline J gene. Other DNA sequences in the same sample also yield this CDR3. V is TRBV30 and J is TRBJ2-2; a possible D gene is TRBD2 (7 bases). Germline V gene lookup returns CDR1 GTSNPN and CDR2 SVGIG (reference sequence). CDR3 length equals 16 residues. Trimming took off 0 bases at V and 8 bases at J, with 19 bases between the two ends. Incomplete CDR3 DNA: TGTGCCTGGAGTGTTTTGGGGGGGCCCGTTATAGGGGAG. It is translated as CAWSVLGGPVIGE. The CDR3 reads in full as CAWSVLGGPVIGELFF.

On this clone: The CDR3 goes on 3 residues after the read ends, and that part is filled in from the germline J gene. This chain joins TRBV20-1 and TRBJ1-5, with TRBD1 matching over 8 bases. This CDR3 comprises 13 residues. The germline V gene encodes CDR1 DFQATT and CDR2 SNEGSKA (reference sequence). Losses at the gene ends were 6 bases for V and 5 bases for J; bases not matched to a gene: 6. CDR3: CSANRGWDQPQHF. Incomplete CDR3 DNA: TGCAGTGCAAACAGGGGGTGGGATCAGCCC.

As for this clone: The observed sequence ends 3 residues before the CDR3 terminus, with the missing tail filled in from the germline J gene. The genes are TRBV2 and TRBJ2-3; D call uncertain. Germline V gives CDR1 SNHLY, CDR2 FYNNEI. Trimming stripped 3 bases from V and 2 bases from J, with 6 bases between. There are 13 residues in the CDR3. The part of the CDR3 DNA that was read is TGTGCCAGCAGTGACCAGAACACAGATACG. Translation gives CASSDQNTDT. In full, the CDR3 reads CASSDQNTDTQYF.